This T cell receptor beta chain was recovered during a study of T cell repertoires in cytomegalovirus infection. Across the whole study: Public TCR beta signatures were indicative of both CMV infection and a matching HLA type.

In the case of this clonotype: Its antigen is undetermined.

Study-level findings and limits: Identification of carriers of CMV plus the relevant HLA was performed using cumulative public TCR beta family frequency.

CDR1 MNHNS and CDR2 SASEGT come from the germline V gene. Deletions cut 3 bases from V and 4 bases from J, with 16 bases between. CDR3 size: 16 residues. TCRdb re-analysed the reads in MiXCR, keeping a single row per CDR3 protein. The sample includes 650,000 to 850,000 distinct CDR3 sequences, almost 30% of them seen just once. The sequence was collected from a human donor in good health (CMV status not recorded). Some clones in this sample may be carry-over from other donors' samples. Source: cultured CD8+ T cells from PBMCs, taken from culture after CMV antigen stimulation. The V and J genes are TRBV6-1 and TRBJ1-5, with D possibly TRBD1 on 5 matching bases. The CDR3 is CASSELRTGGNQPQHF. The DNA of the CDR3 is TGTGCCAGCAGTGAGTTGCGGACGGGGGGGAATCAGCCCCAGCATTTT.